This entry lists 7 T cell receptor beta chains sequenced from one sample in a study of graft-versus-host responses after intestinal transplantation. Measured with immunoSEQ multiplex PCR; TCRdb has only the in-frame clones, and not every one. The table includes about 100,000 clones, approximately 84% detected once. These TCRs are of unknown antigen specificity. This sample comprised unstimulated CD4+ T cells sorted from spleen or lymph node cells, obtained before transplant. The receptors were sampled from a human donor who was the organ donor for an intestinal transplant.

This clone has just a few counts. CDR3 loop: CASSLGTSPLNSPLHF. The CDR3 coding sequence is TGTGCCAGCAGTTTAGGGACCTCCCCCCTTAATTCACCCCTCCACTTT. J is TRBJ1-6 and V is TRBV28; D is perhaps TRBD1 (5 bases). Germline-derived CDR1 and CDR2 are MDHEN and SYDVKM. CDR3 length: 16 amino acids. Deletions cut 2 bases from V and 6 bases from J, with 14 bases between.

The CDR3 protein is CASSRWQGSYEQYF. The DNA of the CDR3 is TGTGCCAGCAGTCGCTGGCAGGGGAGCTACGAGCAGTACTTC. The chain combines TRBV6-6 with TRBJ2-7; perhaps TRBD1 as D (6 bases). CDR1 MNHNY and CDR2 SVGAGI come from the germline V gene (reference sequence). Trimming took 5 bases from V and 3 from J, leaving 14 bases between them. The CDR3 runs to 14 residues.

The CDR3 nucleotides are TGTGCCAGCAGCCCGAGCCCTAGCGGGGGTTCCTACGAGCAGTACTTC. Translated, it gives CASSPSPSGGSYEQYF. The gene calls are TRBV7-8 and TRBJ2-7; TRBD2 aligns across 10 bases. The ends lost 5 bases at V and 1 base at J; junction bases unmatched: 8. Germline V gene lookup returns CDR1 SGHVS and CDR2 FQNEAQ. The CDR3 has 16 residues.

The DNA of the CDR3 is TGTGCCAGCAGCTCATCCTTACAGGGGACAGATACGCAGTATTTT. It translates to CASSSSLQGTDTQYF. This sequence joins TRBV7-3 and TRBJ2-3; 7 bases agree with TRBD1. The junction had 7 bases not matched to a gene; V was cut back by 4 bases and J by 3 bases. This CDR3 has 15 residues. Germline V gene lookup returns CDR1 SGHTA and CDR2 FQGTGA.

The rearrangement uses TRBV11-1 and TRBJ2-2; 8 bases align to TRBD2. With V trimmed by 5 bases and J by 1 base, 9 bases remained unmatched. The germline V gene encodes CDR1 SGHAT and CDR2 FQDESV (reference sequence). CDR3 length: 17 residues. CDR3 protein: CASSHWGSGENTGELFF. The CDR3 DNA is TGTGCCAGCAGCCACTGGGGTAGCGGGGAGAACACCGGGGAGCTGTTTTTT.

The genes are TRBV6-1 and TRBJ2-2; D not resolved. There are 15 residues in the CDR3. Germline V gene sequence: CDR1 MNHNS, CDR2 SASEGT. V dropped 5 bases and J dropped 4 bases, with 14 bases sitting between them. CDR3 protein: CASSTLSQVTGELFF. Written as DNA, the CDR3 is TGTGCCAGCAGTACCCTCAGCCAAGTCACCGGGGAGCTGTTTTTT.

V is TRBV6-1 and J is TRBJ1-5; TRBD1 is a possible D gene (5 bases). Deletions cut 6 bases from V and 7 bases from J, with 16 bases between. This CDR3 region has 14 residues. Per germline, CDR1 MNHNS and CDR2 SASEGT. CDR3 bases: TGTGCCAGCAGCCGGGACGGTGTTTGGCAGCCCCAGCATTTT. Encoded protein: CASSRDGVWQPQHF.